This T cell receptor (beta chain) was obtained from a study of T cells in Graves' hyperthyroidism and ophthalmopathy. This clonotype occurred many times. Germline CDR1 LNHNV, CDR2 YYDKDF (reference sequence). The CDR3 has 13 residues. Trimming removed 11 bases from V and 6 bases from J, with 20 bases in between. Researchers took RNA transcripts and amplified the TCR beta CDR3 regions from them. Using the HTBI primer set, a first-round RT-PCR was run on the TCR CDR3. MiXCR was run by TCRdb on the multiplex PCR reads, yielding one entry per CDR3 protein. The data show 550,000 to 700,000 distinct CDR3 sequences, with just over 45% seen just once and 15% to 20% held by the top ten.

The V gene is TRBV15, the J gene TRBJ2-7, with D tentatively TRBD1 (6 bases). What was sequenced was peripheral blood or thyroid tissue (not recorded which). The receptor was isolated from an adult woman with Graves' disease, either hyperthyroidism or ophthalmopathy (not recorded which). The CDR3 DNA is TGTGCCTCTCAGGCTACAGGGAAACCCGAGCAGTACTTC. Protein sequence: CASQATGKPEQYF.